This TCR beta chain came from a study of T cell clusters in autoimmune cytopenias. TRB rearrangements were amplified by touch-down multiplex PCR with mixed TRB-A/B primers. Reanalyzing the multiplex PCR reads, TCRdb keeps one entry per CDR3 protein, without DNA. The sample is made up of a few thousand distinct CDR3 sequences, and the top ten hold about a fifth of it. Judged by frequency, this clonotype is medium-sized. Its target is unknown. The CDR3 totals 16 residues. Germline assignment: CDR1 KGHSH and CDR2 LQKENI. Study-level results: Compared with active autoimmune hepatitis patients, healthy donors showed about 2.7-fold more exclusive TRB clusters. TRB repertoire shifts in secondary cytopenia and chronic lymphocytic leukemia mostly reflected lymphoma, not autoimmunity.

TRB amplification used 250 ng of peripheral blood genomic DNA. The data also belong to a second study, concerning T cell repertoires in aging, cancer and after chemotherapy.

The sequenced material came from peripheral blood. This chain connects TRBV18 to TRBJ2-3; TCRdb picks TRBD2, but there is no DNA to check that call. The TCR originated in a human donor in good health. CDR3: CASSPALAGNTDTQYF.